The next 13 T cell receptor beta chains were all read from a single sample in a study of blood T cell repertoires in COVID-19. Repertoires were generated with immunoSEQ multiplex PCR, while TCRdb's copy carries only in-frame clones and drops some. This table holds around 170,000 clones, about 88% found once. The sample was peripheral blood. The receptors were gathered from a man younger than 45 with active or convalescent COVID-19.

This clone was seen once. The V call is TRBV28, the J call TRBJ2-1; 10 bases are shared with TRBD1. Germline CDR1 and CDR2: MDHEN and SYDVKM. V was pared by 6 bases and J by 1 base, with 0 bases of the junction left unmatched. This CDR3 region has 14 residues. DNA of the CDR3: TGTGCCAGCAGGGGACAGGGGTCCTACAATGAGCAGTTCTTC. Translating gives CASRGQGSYNEQFF.

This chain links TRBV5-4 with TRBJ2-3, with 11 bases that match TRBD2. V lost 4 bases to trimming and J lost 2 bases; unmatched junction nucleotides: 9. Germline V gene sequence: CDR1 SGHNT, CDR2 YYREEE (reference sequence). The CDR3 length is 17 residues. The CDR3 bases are TGTGCCAGCAGCCGAACGGTAGCGGGAGGGGTCACAGATACGCAGTATTTT. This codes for CASSRTVAGGVTDTQYF.

The CDR3 coding sequence is TGTGCCAGCAGTTTTGGCGGGGGAAACAATCAGCCCCAGCATTTT. Its protein product is CASSFGGGNNQPQHF. The chain employs TRBV28 and TRBJ1-5, with D possibly TRBD1 on 5 matching bases. Trimming left V 3 bases short and J 3 bases short, with 12 bases between. Germline lookup yields CDR1 MDHEN and CDR2 SYDVKM. The CDR3 is 15 residues long.

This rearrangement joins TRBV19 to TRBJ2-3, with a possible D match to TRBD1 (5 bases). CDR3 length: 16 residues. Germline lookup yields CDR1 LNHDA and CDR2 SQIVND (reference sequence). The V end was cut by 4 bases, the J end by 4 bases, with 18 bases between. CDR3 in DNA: TGTGCCAGTAGTAAGCCGGGTCTCAGGGTCGCAGATACGCAGTATTTT. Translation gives CASSKPGLRVADTQYF. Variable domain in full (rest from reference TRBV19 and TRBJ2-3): DGGITQSPKYLFRKEGQNVTLSCEQNLNHDAMYWYRQDPGQGLRLIYYSQIVNDFQKGDIAEGYSVSREKKESFPLTVTSAQKNPTAFYLCASSKPGLRVADTQYFGPGTRLTVL.

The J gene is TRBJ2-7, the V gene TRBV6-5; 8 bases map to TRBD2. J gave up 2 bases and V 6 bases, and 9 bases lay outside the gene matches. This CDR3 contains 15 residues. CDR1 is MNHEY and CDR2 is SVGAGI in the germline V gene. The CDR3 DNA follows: TGTGCCAGCAGCCCCCCACGGGGACTAGCCTACGAGCAGTACTTC. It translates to CASSPPRGLAYEQYF.

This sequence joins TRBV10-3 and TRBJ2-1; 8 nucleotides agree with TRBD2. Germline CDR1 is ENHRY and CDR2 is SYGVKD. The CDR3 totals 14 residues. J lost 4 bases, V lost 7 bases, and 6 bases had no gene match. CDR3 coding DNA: TGTGCCATCATAGCGGGGCCGCCTTACAATGAGCAGTTCTTC. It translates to CAIIAGPPYNEQFF.

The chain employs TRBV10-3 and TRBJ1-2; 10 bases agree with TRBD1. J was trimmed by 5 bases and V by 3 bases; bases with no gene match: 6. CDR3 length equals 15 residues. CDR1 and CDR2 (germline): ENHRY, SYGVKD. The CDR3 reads CAISDTRGQGYGYTF. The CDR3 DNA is TGTGCCATCAGTGACACCAGGGGACAGGGGTATGGCTACACCTTC.

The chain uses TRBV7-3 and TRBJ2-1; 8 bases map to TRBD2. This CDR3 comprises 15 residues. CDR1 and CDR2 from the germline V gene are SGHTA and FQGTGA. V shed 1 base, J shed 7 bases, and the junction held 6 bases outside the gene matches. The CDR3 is CASSLNAGGINEQFF. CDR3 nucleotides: TGTGCCAGCAGCTTAAATGCGGGGGGCATAAATGAGCAGTTCTTC. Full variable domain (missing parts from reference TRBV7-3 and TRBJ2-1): GAGVSQTPSNKVTEKGKYVELRCDPISGHTALYWYRQSLGQGPEFLIYFQGTGAADDSGLPNDRFFAVRPEGSVSTLKIQRTERGDSAVYLCASSLNAGGINEQFFGPGTRLTVL.

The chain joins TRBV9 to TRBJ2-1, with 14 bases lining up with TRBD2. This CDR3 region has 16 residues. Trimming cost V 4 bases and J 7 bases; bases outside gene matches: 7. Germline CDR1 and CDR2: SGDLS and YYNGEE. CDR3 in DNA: TGTGCCAGCAGCATCGGGACTAGCGGGAGTATGAATGAGCAGTTCTTC. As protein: CASSIGTSGSMNEQFF. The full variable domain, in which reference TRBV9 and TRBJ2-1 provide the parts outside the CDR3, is DSGVTQTPKHLITATGQRVTLRCSPRSGDLSVYWYQQSLDQGLQFLIQYYNGEERAKGNILERFSAQQFPDLHSELNLSSLELGDSALYFCASSIGTSGSMNEQFFGPGTRLTVL.

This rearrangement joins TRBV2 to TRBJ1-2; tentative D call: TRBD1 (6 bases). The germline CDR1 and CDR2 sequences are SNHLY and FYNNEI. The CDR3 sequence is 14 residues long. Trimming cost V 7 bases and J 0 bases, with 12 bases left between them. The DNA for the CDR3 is TGTGCCAGCATACAACAGGGCGCTAACTATGGCTACACCTTC. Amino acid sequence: CASIQQGANYGYTF.

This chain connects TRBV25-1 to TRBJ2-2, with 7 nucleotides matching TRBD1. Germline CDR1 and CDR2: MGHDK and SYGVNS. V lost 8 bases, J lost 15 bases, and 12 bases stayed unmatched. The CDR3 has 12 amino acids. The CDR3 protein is CASGLPGGPMFF. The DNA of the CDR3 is TGTGCCAGCGGGCTGCCAGGGGGTCCGATGTTTTTT.

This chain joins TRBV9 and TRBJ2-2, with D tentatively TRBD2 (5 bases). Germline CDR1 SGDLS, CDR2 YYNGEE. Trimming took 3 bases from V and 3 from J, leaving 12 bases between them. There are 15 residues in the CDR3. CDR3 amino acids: CASSAGADHTGELFF. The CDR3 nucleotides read TGTGCCAGCAGCGCAGGAGCGGACCACACCGGGGAGCTGTTTTTT.

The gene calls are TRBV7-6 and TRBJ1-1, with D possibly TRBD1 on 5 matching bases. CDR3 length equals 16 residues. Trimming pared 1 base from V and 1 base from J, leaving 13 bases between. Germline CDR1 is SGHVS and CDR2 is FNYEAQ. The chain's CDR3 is CASSLEAGVGNTEAFF. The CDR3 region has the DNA TGTGCCAGCAGCTTAGAGGCGGGGGTAGGGAACACTGAAGCTTTCTTT.